What follows are 20 T cell receptor beta chains derived from one specimen sequenced in a study of tumor-infiltrating lymphocytes in oesophageal squamous cell carcinoma. TCRdb re-derived calls from the PCR reads in MiXCR, one entry per CDR3 protein. The sample shows about 16,000 distinct CDR3 sequences, around 43% of them seen only once. Sequenced input: normal esophageal tissue next to the tumor. Receptors originate from a female donor with esophageal squamous cell carcinoma.

V and J are TRBV18 and TRBJ2-5, with TRBD1 matching 9 bases. The germline V gene encodes CDR1 KGHSH and CDR2 LQKENI. Trimming took 3 bases from V and 7 from J; bases not matched to a gene: 9. This CDR3 is built from 15 residues. The CDR3 sequence is CASSPSGTGYGTQYF. The DNA of the CDR3 is TGTGCCAGCTCACCTTCCGGGACAGGGTATGGGACCCAGTACTTC.

For this clonotype: One junction end does not reproduce the germline sequence, and a read error may be involved. The rearrangement joins TRBV7-6 to TRBJ2-1, with unresolved D. Germline assignment: CDR1 SGHVS and CDR2 FNYEAQ. This CDR3 has 14 residues. CDR3 DNA sequence: TGTGCCAGCAGCTCTGCTGACATGGGCGATGACCAGTTCTTC. Encoded protein: CASSSADMGDDQFF.

This clonotype was seen more than once but under ten times. The chain recombines TRBV20-1 with TRBJ2-5; perhaps TRBD2 as D (6 bases). TRBJ2-7 explains the end of the DNA better; the J call may be wrong. This CDR3 region has 15 residues. From germline, CDR1 is DFQATT and CDR2 SNEGSKA (reference sequence). The CDR3 coding sequence is TGCAGTGCTAGCAATCCCACGGGACTTCCTAGCGAGCAGTACTTC. Its translation is CSASNPTGLPSEQYF.

This clonotype showed up just a few times. The chain employs TRBV20-1 and TRBJ1-5; 7 nucleotides align to TRBD1. J was trimmed by 5 bases and V by 6 bases; bases with no gene match: 4. The CDR3 extends over 12 amino acids. CDR1 is DFQATT and CDR2 is SNEGSKA in the germline V gene (reference sequence). The CDR3 nucleotides are TGCAGTGCCAATACAGGGGATCAGCCCCAGCATTTT. Protein sequence: CSANTGDQPQHF.

The chain employs TRBV7-8 and TRBJ2-3; D gene uncertain. The tail of the sequence fits TRBJ1-1 better, so the J call may be wrong. This CDR3 has 15 amino acids. Germline V lookup: CDR1 SGHVS, CDR2 FQNEAQ. The chain's CDR3 is CASSLDGGMNTEAFF. For the CDR3, the DNA is TGTGCCAGCAGCTTAGACGGAGGGATGAACACTGAAGCTTTCTTT.

The chain recombines TRBV6-5 with TRBJ1-2; 9 nucleotides agree with TRBD1. There are 13 residues in the CDR3. J lost 6 bases, V lost 8 bases, and 7 bases had no gene match. CDR1 is MNHEY and CDR2 is SVGAGI in the germline V gene. The CDR3 region is CASGGQGFHGYTF. The CDR3 coding sequence is TGTGCCAGCGGGGGACAGGGCTTCCATGGCTACACCTTC.

The chain combines TRBV15 with TRBJ2-6; the D is unclear. Trimming took 0 bases from V and 0 from J, leaving 3 bases between them. This CDR3 spans 15 amino acids. Germline CDR1 reads LNHNV; CDR2 reads YYDKDF (reference sequence). DNA of the CDR3: TGTGCCACCAGCAGAGAAATCTCTGGGGCCAACGTCCTGACTTTC. This sequence encodes CATSREISGANVLTF. Based on the CDR3 plus reference TRBV15 and TRBJ2-6, the full variable domain is DAMVIQNPRYQVTQFGKPVTLSCSQTLNHNVMYWYQQKSSQAPKLLFHYYDKDFNNEADTPDNFQSRRPNTSFCFLDIRSPGLGDTAMYLCATSREISGANVLTFGAGSRLTVL.

This clonotype was detected only a few times. DNA of the CDR3: TGTGCCAGTAGTCCCCATCCCTCTTACACCGGGGAGCTGTTTTTT. It codes for CASSPHPSYTGELFF. The V and J genes are TRBV19 and TRBJ2-2, with D uncertain. This CDR3 is built from 15 residues. Germline loops: CDR1 LNHDA, CDR2 SQIVND (reference sequence). Deletions cut 5 bases from V and 3 bases from J, with 13 bases between.

This clonotype has more than one count but fewer than ten. The V call is TRBV7-2, the J call TRBJ2-3; TRBD2 matches 8 bases. From germline, CDR1 is SGHTA and CDR2 FQGNSA. The CDR3 runs to 15 residues. Trimming cost V 6 bases and J 3 bases; bases outside gene matches: 8. Here the CDR3 reads CASRPGGGRTDTQYF. The CDR3, as DNA: TGTGCCAGCAGGCCGGGCGGGGGGCGAACAGATACGCAGTATTTT.

Comment on this clonotype: An end of the junction does not agree with germline; a read error may underlie this. The chain joins TRBV7-6 to TRBJ2-1, with D possibly being TRBD2 (5 bases). CDR1 is SGHVS and CDR2 is FNYEAQ in the germline V gene. This CDR3 has 13 residues. CDR3 nucleotides: TGTGCTAGCAGCTTAGGAAGAGAGGGTGAGCAGTTCTTC. Amino acid sequence: CASSLGREGEQFF. Drawing the rest from reference TRBV7-6 and TRBJ2-1, the complete variable domain is GAGVSQSPRYKVTKRGQDVALRCDPISGHVSLYWYRQALGQGPEFLTYFNYEAQQDKSGLPNDRFSAERPEGSISTLTIQRTEQRDSAMYRCASSLGREGEQFFGPGTRLTVL.

The rearrangement uses TRBV6-5 and TRBJ1-1, with D maybe TRBD1 (6 bases). The CDR3 contains 14 residues. Trimming took off 0 bases at V and 8 bases at J, with 13 bases between the two ends. Germline V gene data show CDR1 as MNHEY and CDR2 as SVGAGI. CDR3 sequence reads: CASSYSTGGHEAFF. The CDR3, as DNA: TGTGCCAGCAGTTACTCGACGGGGGGCCACGAAGCTTTCTTT.

J is TRBJ2-1 and V is TRBV7-1; 8 nucleotides match TRBD1. TRBV7-1 is placed among ORFs of uncertain function. Germline trimming cut 8 bases from V and 4 bases from J; bases unmatched to any gene: 7. The CDR3 consists of 14 residues. The CDR3 sequence is CASLWTGPYNEQFF. DNA for the CDR3: TGTGCCAGCCTTTGGACAGGGCCTTACAATGAGCAGTTCTTC.

The J gene is TRBJ2-1, the V gene TRBV6-6, with 8 nucleotides matching TRBD2. The CDR3 has 14 amino acids. The V segment lost 4 bases and the J segment 8 bases; nucleotides outside the gene matches: 7. CDR1 and CDR2 from the germline V gene are MNHNY and SVGAGI (reference sequence). The CDR3 region has the DNA TGTGCCAGCAGTTTAACGGGAGGGGGGGATGAGCAGTTCTTC. It yields the protein CASSLTGGGDEQFF.

The chain uses TRBV30 and TRBJ1-3; TRBD1 agrees at 11 bases. This CDR3 region has 15 residues. Germline trimming cut 1 base from V and 2 bases from J; bases unmatched to any gene: 1. Germline V lookup: CDR1 GTSNPN, CDR2 SVGIG (reference sequence). The CDR3 is CAWSEDRGPGNTIYF. CDR3 DNA sequence: TGTGCCTGGAGTGAGGACAGGGGGCCTGGAAACACCATATATTTT.

This sequence joins TRBV2 and TRBJ2-3; D is undetermined. Trimming left V 8 bases short and J 4 bases short, with 7 bases between. This CDR3 is 11 amino acids long. CDR1 and CDR2 (germline): SNHLY, FYNNEI. CDR3 amino acids: CASELADTQYF. In nucleotides, the CDR3 is TGTGCCAGCGAGTTAGCAGATACGCAGTATTTT.

This clonotype was observed at least ten times. V usage is TRBV14 and J usage is TRBJ2-5; 12 nucleotides agree with TRBD2. The CDR3 length is 18 residues. Germline-derived CDR1 and CDR2 are SGHDN and FVKESK. V shed 0 bases, J shed 5 bases, and the junction held 10 bases outside the gene matches. The CDR3 here is CASSQDHRTSGIVETQYF. CDR3 DNA: TGTGCCAGCAGCCAAGATCACCGGACTAGCGGGATTGTGGAGACCCAGTACTTC.

The table lists this clonotype with a few counts. This sequence joins TRBV7-9 and TRBJ2-1, with 8 nucleotides matching TRBD1. The J call may not be correct, given that the DNA end is closer to TRBJ2-7. The CDR3 runs to 14 residues. Germline V CDR1 and CDR2: SEHNR, FQNEAQ (reference sequence). In DNA form, the CDR3 reads TGTGCCAGCAGCTTAGGGACAGGGAGCCACGAGCAGTACTTC. Translated: CASSLGTGSHEQYF.

In this sample, this clonotype turned up many times. This sequence joins TRBV6-1 and TRBJ2-7, with 10 bases matching TRBD1. In germline, CDR1 is MNHNS, CDR2 SASEGT. Trimming at V came to 6 bases and at J to 2 bases, leaving 10 bases not matched to a gene. This CDR3 is built from 16 residues. In DNA, the CDR3 is TGTGCCAGCAGGATGAGACAGGGGGCTCTGACCTACGAGCAGTACTTC. Protein: CASRMRQGALTYEQYF.

A note on this clonotype: The conserved final phenylalanine or tryptophan is absent from the CDR3, which likely points to a read error. The DNA is left out, because the CDR3 cannot be placed on it with certainty; the CDR3 is given as TCRdb lists it. This chain joins TRBV6-6 and TRBJ2-1; the D call in the table, TRBD1, was not verified against the DNA. The CDR3 length is 17 residues, termini included. Germline V gene sequence: CDR1 MNHNY, CDR2 SVGAGI (reference sequence). The CDR3 sequence is CASSYSTGLEETQYFGN.

This clonotype has more than one count but fewer than ten. The CDR3 bases are TGTGCCAGCAGCCCGGGTCAGGGGGGGGTTTATCAGCCCCAGCATTTT. Its protein is CASSPGQGGVYQPQHF. J is TRBJ1-5 and V is TRBV3-1; 7 nucleotides line up with TRBD1. Germline CDR1 reads LGHDT; CDR2 reads YNNKEL (reference sequence). V was pared by 4 bases and J by 5 bases, with 11 bases of the junction left unmatched. The CDR3 covers 16 residues.